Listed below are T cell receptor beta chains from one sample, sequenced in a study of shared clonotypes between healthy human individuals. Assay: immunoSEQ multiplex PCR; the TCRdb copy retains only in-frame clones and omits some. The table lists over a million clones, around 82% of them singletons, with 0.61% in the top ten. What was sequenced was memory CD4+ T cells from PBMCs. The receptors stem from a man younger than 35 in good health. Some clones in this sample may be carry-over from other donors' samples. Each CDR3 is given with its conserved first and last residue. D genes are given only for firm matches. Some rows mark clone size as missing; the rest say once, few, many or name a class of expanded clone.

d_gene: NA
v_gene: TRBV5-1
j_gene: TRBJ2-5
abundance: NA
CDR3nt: TGCGCCAGCAGCTTGATTGGAGAGACCCAGTACTTC
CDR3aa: CASSLIGETQYF

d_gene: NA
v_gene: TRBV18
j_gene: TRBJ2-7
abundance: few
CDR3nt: TGTGCCAGCTCAGCTAAGGGGAACGGGCCCTACGAGCAGTACTTC
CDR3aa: CASSAKGNGPYEQYF

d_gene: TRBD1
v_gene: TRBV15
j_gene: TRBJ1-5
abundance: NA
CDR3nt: TGTGCCACCAGCAGAGAAACGGGGACAGACTCCTTCAATCAGCCCCAGCATTTT
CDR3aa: CATSRETGTDSFNQPQHF

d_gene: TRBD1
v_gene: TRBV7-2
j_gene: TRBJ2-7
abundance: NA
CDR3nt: TGTGCCAGCAGCTTAGCGAGGACAGGGCTCTACGAGCAGTACTTC
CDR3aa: CASSLARTGLYEQYF

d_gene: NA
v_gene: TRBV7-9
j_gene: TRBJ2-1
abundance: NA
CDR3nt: TGTGCCAGCAGCTTAGATTGGGCCTGGGTTACGAGCTCCTACAATGAGCAGTTCTTC
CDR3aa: CASSLDWAWVTSSYNEQFF

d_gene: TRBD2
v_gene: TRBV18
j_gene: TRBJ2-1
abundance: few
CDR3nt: TGTGCCAGCTCCCGAGGGCTAGCGGGAATCGATGAGCAGTTCTTC
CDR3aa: CASSRGLAGIDEQFF

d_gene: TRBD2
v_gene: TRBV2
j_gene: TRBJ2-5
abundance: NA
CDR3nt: TGTGCCAGCAGTGACGGACTAGCGGGGGGCCAAGAGACCCAGTACTTC
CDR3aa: CASSDGLAGGQETQYF

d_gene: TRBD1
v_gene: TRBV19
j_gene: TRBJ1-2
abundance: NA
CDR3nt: TGTGCCAGTAGTATCCCCGGGACAGTTAACTATGGCTACACCTTC
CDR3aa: CASSIPGTVNYGYTF

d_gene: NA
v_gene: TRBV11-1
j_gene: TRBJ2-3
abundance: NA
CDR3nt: TGTGCCAGCAGCGTGACTCGCGGCGTAGGGGCGCAGTATTTT
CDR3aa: CASSVTRGVGAQYF

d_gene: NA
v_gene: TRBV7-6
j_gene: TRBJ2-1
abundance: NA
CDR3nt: TGTGCCAGCAGCGGGTCGGTGACAGGCTTTTACAATGAGCAGTTCTTC
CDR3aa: CASSGSVTGFYNEQFF

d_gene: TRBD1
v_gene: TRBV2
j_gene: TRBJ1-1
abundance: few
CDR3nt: TGTGCCAGCAGTTACGACAGGGTGGGCACTGAAGCTTTCTTT
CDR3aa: CASSYDRVGTEAFF

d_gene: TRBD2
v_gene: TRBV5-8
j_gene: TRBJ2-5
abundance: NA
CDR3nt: TGTGCCAGCAGCGGAGGACTAGCGGGACCACAAGAGACCCAGTACTTC
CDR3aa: CASSGGLAGPQETQYF

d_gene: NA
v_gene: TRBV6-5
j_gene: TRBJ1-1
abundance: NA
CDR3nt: TGTGCCAGCAGTTACAGGCTGGATCGGCTCACTGAAGCTTTCTTT
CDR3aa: CASSYRLDRLTEAFF

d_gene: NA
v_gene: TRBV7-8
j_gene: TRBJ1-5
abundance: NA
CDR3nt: TGTGCCAGCAGCCCCAATTCAGGGAATCGGCAGCCCCAGCATTTT
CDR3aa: CASSPNSGNRQPQHF

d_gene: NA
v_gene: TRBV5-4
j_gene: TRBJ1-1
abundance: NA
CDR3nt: TGTGCCAGCAGCGGAAGTGTCACAGAAGACACTGAAGCTTTCTTT
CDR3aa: CASSGSVTEDTEAFF

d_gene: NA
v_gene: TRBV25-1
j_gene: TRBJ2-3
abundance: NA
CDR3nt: TGTGCCAGCAGTGAATATGGTGGGGGACACACAGATACGCAGTATTTT
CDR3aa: CASSEYGGGHTDTQYF

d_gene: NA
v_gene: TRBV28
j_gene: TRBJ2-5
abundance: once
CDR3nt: TGTGCCAGCAGTTTTCAGTTCCGGGCTAGCAGATTTCCAGAGACCCAGTACTTC
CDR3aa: CASSFQFRASRFPETQYF

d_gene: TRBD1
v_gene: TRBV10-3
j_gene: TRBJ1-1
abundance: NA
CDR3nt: TGTGCCATCAGTGAACCAGGGGGACGGAACACTGAAGCTTTCTTT
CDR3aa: CAISEPGGRNTEAFF

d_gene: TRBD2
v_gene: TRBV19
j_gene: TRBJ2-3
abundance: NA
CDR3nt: TGTGCCAGTAGTAAGCGTACTAGCGGGAGGTTGGGAGATACGCAGTATTTT
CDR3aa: CASSKRTSGRLGDTQYF

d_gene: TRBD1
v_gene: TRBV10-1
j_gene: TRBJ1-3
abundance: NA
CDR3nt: TGCGCCAGCAGTTCGGACAGGCACCAACTTCGAAACACCATATATTTT
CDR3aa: CASSSDRHQLRNTIYF

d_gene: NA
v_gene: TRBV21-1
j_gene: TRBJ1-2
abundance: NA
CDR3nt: TGTGCCAGCAGCAAAGCGCACCTCCTGGATGGCTACACCTTC
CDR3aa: CASSKAHLLDGYTF

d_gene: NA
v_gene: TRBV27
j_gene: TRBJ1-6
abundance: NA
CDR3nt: TGTGCCAGCAGTTCACTCCAGGGGAACAATTCACCCCTCCACTTT
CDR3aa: CASSSLQGNNSPLHF

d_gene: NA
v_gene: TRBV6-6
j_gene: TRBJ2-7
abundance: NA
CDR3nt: TGTGCCAGTGCCGGCACCTACGTCTACGAGCAGTACTTC
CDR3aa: CASAGTYVYEQYF

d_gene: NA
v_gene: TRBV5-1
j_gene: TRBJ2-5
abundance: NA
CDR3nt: TGCGCCAGCAGCTTGGCCGGGCAGGCAGAGACCCAGTACTTC
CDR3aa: CASSLAGQAETQYF

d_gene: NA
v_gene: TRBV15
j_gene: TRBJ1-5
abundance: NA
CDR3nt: TGTGCCACCAGCAGAGAAGACAGAAATCAGCCCCAGCATTTT
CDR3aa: CATSREDRNQPQHF